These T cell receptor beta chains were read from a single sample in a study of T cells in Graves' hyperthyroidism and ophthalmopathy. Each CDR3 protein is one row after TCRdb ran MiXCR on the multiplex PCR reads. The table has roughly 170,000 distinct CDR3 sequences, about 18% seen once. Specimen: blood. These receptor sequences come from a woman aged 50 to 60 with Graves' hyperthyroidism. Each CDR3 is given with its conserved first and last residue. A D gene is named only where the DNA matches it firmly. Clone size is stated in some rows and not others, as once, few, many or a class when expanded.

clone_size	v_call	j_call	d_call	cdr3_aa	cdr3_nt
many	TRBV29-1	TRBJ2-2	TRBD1	CSVKTGAFGGELFF	TGCAGCGTAAAGACAGGGGCTTTCGGCGGGGAGCTGTTTTTT
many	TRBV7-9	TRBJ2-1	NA	CASSSSVEQFF	TGTGCCAGCAGCTCATCGGTTGAGCAGTTCTTC
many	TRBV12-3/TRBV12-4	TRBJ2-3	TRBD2	CASSFVSGGDTDTQYF	TGTGCCAGCAGTTTCGTCAGCGGGGGGGACACAGATACGCAGTATTTT
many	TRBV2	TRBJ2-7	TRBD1	CASTGQGKYEQYF	TGTGCCAGCACGGGACAGGGGAAGTACGAGCAGTACTTC
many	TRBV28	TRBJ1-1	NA	CASSLYRGSMNTEAFF	TGTGCCAGCAGTTTATATCGGGGATCCATGAACACTGAAGCTTTCTTT
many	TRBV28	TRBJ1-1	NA	CASSPQGGRRDTEAFF	TGTGCCAGCAGTCCGCAGGGAGGCAGGAGGGACACTGAAGCTTTCTTT
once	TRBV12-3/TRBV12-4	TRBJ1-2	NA	CASSYKGGYDYTF	TGTGCCAGCAGTTACAAGGGCGGCTATGACTACACCTTC
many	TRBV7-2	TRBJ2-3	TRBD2	CASSPGGGSDTQYF	TGTGCCAGCAGCCCGGGCGGGGGTTCAGATACGCAGTATTTT
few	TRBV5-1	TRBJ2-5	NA	CASSLAQAGQETQYF	TGCGCCAGCAGCTTGGCGCAGGCAGGGCAAGAGACCCAGTACTTC
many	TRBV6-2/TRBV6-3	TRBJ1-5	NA	CASKRGSQPQHF	TGTGCCAGCAAAAGGGGATCTCAGCCCCAGCATTTT
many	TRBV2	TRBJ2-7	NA	CASSDYEQYF	TGTGCCAGCAGTGACTACGAGCAGTACTTC
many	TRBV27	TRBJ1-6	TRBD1	CASSLAGGANSPLHF	TGTGCCAGCAGTTTGGCAGGGGGCGCGAATTCACCCCTCCACTTT
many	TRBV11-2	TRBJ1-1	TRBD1	CASSPHRGAEAFF	TGTGCCAGCAGCCCCCACAGGGGGGCTGAAGCTTTCTTT
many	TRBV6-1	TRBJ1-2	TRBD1	CASTGDRGSSWNYGYTF	TGTGCCAGCACTGGGGACAGGGGTTCGTCCTGGAACTATGGCTACACCTTC
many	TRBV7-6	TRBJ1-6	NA	CASSLSVGGRDSPLHF	TGTGCCAGCAGCTTAAGTGTAGGTGGCAGGGACTCACCCCTCCACTTT
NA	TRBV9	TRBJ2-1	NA	CASSRLYNEQFF	TGTGCCAGCAGCAGACTGTACAATGAGCAGTTCTTC
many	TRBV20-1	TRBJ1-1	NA	CSADSHREGAEAFF	TGCAGTGCGGATTCTCACAGGGAAGGGGCTGAAGCTTTCTTT